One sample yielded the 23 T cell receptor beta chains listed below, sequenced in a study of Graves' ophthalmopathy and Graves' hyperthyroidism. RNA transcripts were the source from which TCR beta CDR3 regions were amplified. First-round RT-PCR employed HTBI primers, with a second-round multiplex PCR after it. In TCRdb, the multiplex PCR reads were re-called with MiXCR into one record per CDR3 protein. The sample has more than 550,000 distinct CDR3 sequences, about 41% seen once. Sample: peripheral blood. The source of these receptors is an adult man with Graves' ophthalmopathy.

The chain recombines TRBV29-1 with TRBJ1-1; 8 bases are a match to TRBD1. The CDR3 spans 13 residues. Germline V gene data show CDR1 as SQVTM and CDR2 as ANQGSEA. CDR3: CRGRTGRNTEAFF. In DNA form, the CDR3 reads TGCAGGGGCAGGACAGGGAGGAACACTGAAGCTTTCTTT.

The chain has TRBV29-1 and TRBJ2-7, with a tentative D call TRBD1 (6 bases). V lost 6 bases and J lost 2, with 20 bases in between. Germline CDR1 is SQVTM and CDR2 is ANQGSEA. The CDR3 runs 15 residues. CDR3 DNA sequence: TGCAGCGTCGGTACAGGGTGGGTAGCTCCCTACGAGCAGTACTTC. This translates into CSVGTGWVAPYEQYF.

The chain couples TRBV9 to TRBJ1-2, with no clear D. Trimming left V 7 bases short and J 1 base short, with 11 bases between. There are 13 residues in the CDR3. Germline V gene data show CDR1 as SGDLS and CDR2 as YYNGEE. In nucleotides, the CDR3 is TGTGCCAGCTCACCTCCGGATAACTATGGCTACACCTTC. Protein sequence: CASSPPDNYGYTF.

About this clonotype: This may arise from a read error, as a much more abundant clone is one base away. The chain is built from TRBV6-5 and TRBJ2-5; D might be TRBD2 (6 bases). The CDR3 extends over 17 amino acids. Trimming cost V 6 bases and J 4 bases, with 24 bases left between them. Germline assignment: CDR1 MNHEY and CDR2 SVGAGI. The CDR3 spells CASSLSLGRGIRETQYF. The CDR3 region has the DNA TGTGCCAGCAGCCTATCCCTCGGGCGGGGCATCCGAGAGACCCAGTACTTC.

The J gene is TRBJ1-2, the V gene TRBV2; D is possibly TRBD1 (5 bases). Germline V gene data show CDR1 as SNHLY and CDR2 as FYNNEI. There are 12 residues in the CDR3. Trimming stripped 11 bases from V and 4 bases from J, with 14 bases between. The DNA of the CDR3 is TGTGCCTGGAGGGGTAGTGTCTATGGCTACACCTTC. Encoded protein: CAWRGSVYGYTF.

This CDR3 is CASSRWTSGRIEQYF. As DNA, the CDR3 is TGTGCCAGCAGCCGCTGGACTAGCGGGAGGATCGAGCAGTACTTC. This chain connects TRBV5-5 to TRBJ2-7, with 14 nucleotides matching TRBD2. The CDR3 extends over 15 amino acids. The germline V gene has CDR1 SGHKS and CDR2 YYEKEE (reference sequence). The junction had 6 bases not matched to a gene; V was cut back by 4 bases and J by 6 bases. The full variable domain, completed using reference TRBV5-5 and TRBJ2-7, is DAGVTQSPTHLIKTRGQQVTLRCSPISGHKSVSWYQQVLGQGPQFIFQYYEKEERGRGNFPDRFSARQFPNYSSELNVNALLLGDSALYLCASSRWTSGRIEQYFGPGTRLTVT.

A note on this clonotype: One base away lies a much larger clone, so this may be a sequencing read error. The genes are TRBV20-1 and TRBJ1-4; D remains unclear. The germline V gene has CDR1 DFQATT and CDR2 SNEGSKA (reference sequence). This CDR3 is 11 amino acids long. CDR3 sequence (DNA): TGCAGTGTTAGAGATCGAGAAAAACTGTTTTTT. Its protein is CSVRDREKLFF.

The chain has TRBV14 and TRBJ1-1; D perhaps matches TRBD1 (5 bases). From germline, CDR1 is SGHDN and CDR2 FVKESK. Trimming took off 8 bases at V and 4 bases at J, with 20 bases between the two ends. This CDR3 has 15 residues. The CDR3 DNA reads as TGTGCCAGCTCACCAACCGGGACGGTCGGCACTGAAGCTTTCTTT. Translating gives CASSPTGTVGTEAFF.

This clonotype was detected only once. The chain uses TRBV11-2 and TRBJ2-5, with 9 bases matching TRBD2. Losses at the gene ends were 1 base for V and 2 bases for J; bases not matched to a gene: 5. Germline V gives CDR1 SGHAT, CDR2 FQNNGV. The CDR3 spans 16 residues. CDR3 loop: CASSLGAGGVQETQYF. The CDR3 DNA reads TGTGCCAGCAGCTTAGGGGCGGGAGGGGTTCAAGAGACCCAGTACTTC.

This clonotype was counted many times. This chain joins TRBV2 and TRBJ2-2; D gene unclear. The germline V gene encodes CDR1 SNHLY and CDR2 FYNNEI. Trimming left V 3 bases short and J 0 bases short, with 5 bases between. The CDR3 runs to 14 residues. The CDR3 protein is CASSDIANTGELFF. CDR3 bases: TGTGCCAGCAGTGATATTGCGAACACCGGGGAGCTGTTTTTT.

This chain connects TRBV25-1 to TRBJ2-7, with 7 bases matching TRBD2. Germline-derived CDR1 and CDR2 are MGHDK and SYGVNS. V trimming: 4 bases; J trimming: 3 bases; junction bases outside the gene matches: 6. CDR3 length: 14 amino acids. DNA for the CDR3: TGTGCCAGCAGTGCTACCAGCGGGGTCTACGAGCAGTACTTC. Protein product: CASSATSGVYEQYF.

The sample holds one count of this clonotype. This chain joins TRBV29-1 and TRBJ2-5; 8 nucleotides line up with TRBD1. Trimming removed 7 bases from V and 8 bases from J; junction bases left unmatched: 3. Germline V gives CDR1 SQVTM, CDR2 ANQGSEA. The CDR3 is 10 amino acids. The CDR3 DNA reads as TGCAGCGGGACAGGGCAAACCCAGTACTTC. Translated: CSGTGQTQYF.

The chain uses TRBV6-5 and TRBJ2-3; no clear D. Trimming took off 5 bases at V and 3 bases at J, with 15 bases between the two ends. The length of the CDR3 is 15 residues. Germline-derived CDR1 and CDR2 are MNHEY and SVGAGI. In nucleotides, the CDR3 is TGTGCCAGCAGTCTGGATCGAATGGAAACAGATACGCAGTATTTT. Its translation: CASSLDRMETDTQYF.

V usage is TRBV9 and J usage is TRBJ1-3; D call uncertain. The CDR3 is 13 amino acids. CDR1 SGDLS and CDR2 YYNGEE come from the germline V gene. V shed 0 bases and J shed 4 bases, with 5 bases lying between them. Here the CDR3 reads CASSVGVGNTIYF. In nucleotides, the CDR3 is TGTGCCAGCAGCGTAGGCGTGGGAAACACCATATATTTT.

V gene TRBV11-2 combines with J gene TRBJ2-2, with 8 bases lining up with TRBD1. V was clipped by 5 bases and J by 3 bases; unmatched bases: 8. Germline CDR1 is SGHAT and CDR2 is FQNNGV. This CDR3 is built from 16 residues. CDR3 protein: CASSQNGQGYTGELFF. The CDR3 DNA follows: TGTGCCAGCAGCCAAAACGGACAGGGATACACCGGGGAGCTGTTTTTT.

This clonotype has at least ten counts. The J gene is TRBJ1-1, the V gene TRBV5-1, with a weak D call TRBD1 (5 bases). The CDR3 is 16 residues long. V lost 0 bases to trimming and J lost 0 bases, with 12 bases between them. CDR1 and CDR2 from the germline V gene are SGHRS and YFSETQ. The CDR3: CASSLEVTAMNTEAFF. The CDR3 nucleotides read TGCGCCAGCAGCTTGGAAGTGACAGCGATGAACACTGAAGCTTTCTTT.

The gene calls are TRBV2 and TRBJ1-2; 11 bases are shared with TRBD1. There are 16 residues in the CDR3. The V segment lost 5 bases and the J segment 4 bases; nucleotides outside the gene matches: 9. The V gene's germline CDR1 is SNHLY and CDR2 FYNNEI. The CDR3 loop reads CASSTGTGGTVYGYTF. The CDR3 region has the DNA TGTGCCAGCAGTACCGGGACAGGGGGGACGGTCTATGGCTACACCTTC.

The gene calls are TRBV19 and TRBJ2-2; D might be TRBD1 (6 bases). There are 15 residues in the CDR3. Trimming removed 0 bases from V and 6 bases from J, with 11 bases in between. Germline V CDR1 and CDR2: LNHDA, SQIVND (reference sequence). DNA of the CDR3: TGTGCCAGTAGTATAGACCCCCCAGGGGCCGGGGAGCTGTTTTTT. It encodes CASSIDPPGAGELFF.

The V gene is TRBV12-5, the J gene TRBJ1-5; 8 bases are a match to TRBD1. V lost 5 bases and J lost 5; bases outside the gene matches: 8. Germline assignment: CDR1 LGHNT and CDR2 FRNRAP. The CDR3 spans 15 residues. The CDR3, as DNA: TGTGCTAGTGGTATGGACAGGGTGCGGGATCAGCCCCAGCATTTT. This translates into CASGMDRVRDQPQHF.

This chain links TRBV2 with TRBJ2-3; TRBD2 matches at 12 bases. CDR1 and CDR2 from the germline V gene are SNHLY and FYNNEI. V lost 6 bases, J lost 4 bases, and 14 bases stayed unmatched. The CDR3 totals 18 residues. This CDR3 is CASRGMGLAGARPDTQYF. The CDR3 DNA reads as TGTGCCAGCAGGGGAATGGGACTAGCGGGTGCACGGCCAGATACGCAGTATTTT.

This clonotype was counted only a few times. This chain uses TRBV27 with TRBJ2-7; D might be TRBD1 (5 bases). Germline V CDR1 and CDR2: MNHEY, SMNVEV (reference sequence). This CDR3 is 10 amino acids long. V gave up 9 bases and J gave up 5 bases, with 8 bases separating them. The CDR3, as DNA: TGTGCCAGTGGGGCGGACGAGCAGTACTTC. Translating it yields CASGADEQYF.

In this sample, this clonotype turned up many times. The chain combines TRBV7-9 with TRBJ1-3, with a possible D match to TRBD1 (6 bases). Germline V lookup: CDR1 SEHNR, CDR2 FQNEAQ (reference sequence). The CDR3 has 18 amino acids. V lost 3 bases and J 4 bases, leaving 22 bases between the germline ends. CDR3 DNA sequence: TGTGCCAGCAGCTTGGCCGGGACACTTCGATGGGACGGAAACACCATATATTTT. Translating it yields CASSLAGTLRWDGNTIYF.

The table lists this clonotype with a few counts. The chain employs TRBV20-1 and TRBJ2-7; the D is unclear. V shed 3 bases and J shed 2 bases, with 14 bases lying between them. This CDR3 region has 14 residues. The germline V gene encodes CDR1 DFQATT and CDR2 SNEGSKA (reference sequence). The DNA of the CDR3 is TGCAGTGCTAGGGAACCCGGCGGAGCCTACGAGCAGTACTTC. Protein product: CSAREPGGAYEQYF.